This T cell receptor beta chain was sequenced during a study of regulatory T cells in long-lasting Graves disease (dated by TCRdb to 2020 to 2023). For the study in its entirety: Patients with newly diagnosed Graves' disease had been on antithyroid drugs for under 3 months. A total of around 35 samples were covered by TCR sequencing, comprising approximately 13 persistent and approximately 20 newly diagnosed Graves' disease patients. The study was registered as a clinical trial and conducted in China. Peripheral blood TCR sequencing and RNA sequencing compared persistent Graves' disease patients with newly diagnosed Graves' disease patients. On the study overall, not on this receptor specifically: TRBV28, TRBJ1-2 and TRBJ2-5 were preferentially used in persistent disease, while TRBV20-1 and TRBJ2-1 were favored in newly diagnosed disease. Peripheral blood alone was examined, since thyroid tissue, which constituted the primary lesion, could not be accessed. More public clonotypes were shared among persistent patients (around 2,600) than among newly diagnosed patients (roughly 1,000). Sequencing and analysis were restricted to the TCR beta chain. Compared with newly diagnosed patients, patients with persistent Graves' disease had lower TCR Shannon entropy and fewer highly expanded clones, which suggests clonal expansion. The small sample size was acknowledged by the authors as a limitation that may reduce accuracy.

Library prep was done by multiplex PCR. Sequenced on an Illumina HiSeq 4000. CDR3 regions were amplified by Arm-PCR with iRepertoire HTBI primers to construct TCR beta libraries. Before sequencing, the PCR products went through gel purification. As for the original processing: Gene usage analysis of CDR3 amino acid clonotypes used the roughly 62 TRBV and 14 to 15 TRBJ segments found across samples. COPE and FqMerger were used to merge the filtered high-quality paired reads into contigs. Contigs were aligned with BLAST to IMGT TRBV, TRBD and TRBJ reference genes, and CDR3 was defined per IMGT. Highly expanded clones were defined as clonotypes with a frequency above 0.1%. Shannon entropy was used to measure repertoire diversity, and the Gini coefficient was used to measure V-J evenness. Clonotypes shared by more than one individual were considered public. TCRdb handled the public reads itself, with Q25 trimming in fastp and clone calling in MiXCR, and kept productive beta chains. Rows are unified per CDR3 protein, each entry keeping the most common DNA and genes. In this record, the V and J calls reflect TCRdb's handling and not the investigators' own analysis. This sample gives hundreds of thousands of distinct CDR3 sequences in total; 15% to 20% of them show up just once. The ten biggest clones cover 15% to 20% of the sample.

This clonotype was counted ten times or more. No cognate antigen has been identified for it. Nothing much larger sits one base from this clone, and base qualities are not available. The sample's time point label is to be understood as: newly diagnosed GD, antithyroid drugs for less than 3 months. For both TCR sequencing and RNA sequencing, RNA was extracted from PBMCs using TRIzol. The diagnosis of Graves' disease was made according to American Thyroid Association guidelines. Patients were recruited from an endocrinology department in Xi'an, China. Each patient gave around 9.2 milliliters of peripheral blood, collected in an EDTA anticoagulant tube. Ficoll Paque Plus density gradient separation was used to isolate PBMCs, and no additional T cell sorting was done. RNA quality was checked with an Agilent 2100 Bioanalyzer and agarose gel, and concentration with a NanoDrop 2000. Here V drops 7 bases and J drops 6 bases, and the junction holds 10 bases not matched to any gene. Measured from the cysteine to the phenylalanine, the CDR3 is 17 residues long. The retained sequence is limited to the CDR3, 51 bases, with the frame set at the first base. CDR1 and CDR2 are read off the germline V gene (reference sequence) as MNHEY and SMNVEV.

This same sample was also part of a study on T cells in Graves' hyperthyroidism and ophthalmopathy. In that second paper, the authors write: Stable Graves' hyperthyroidism was defined as the absence of progression to ophthalmopathy over 18 months of follow-up. Hyperthyroidism patients were newly diagnosed, with disease duration under 2 months, and aged 18 to 65 years. Exclusion was applied to patients with uncontrolled infections, other autoimmune diseases, pregnancy or lactation. Clinical symptoms, serum thyroxine and TRAb, thyroid ultrasound, and orbital computed tomography formed the basis for the diagnoses. The first round of RT-PCR for the TCR CDR3 was performed with the HTBI primer set and the Qiagen OneStep RT-PCR kit. Most expanded thyroid clonotypes (frequency above 0.001) were also detected in blood, a finding suggesting that blood repertoires may reflect thyroid immune responses. A model built on a 13 V-J signature distinguished ophthalmopathy from stable hyperthyroidism, reaching roughly 88% sensitivity and about 81% specificity in cross-validation and 80%/75% in testing. In validation, the model predicted progression to ophthalmopathy a median of about 6.5 months before onset, with about 71% sensitivity and about 72% specificity. A discovery cohort of about 100 patients, roughly 43 with Graves' ophthalmopathy and approximately 55 with stable Graves' hyperthyroidism, was used to find distinguishing TCR V-J signatures. Prospective prediction of ophthalmopathy was tested in an independent validation cohort consisting of about 20 hyperthyroidism patients and some 15 patients who later progressed to ophthalmopathy. For training and testing, the 100 or so patients in the discovery cohort were randomly divided in a 7:3 ratio. In more than five Graves' hyperthyroidism patients, the study also compared T-cell repertoires from thyroid tissue with T-cell repertoires from blood. After sampling, hyperthyroidism patients received methimazole starting at 30 mg daily, and ophthalmopathy patients received high-dose intravenous methylprednisolone. A second multiplex PCR round built the libraries, followed by size selection and purification. The libraries were sequenced on an Illumina HiSeq2000 using paired-end 100 bp reads. SOAPnuke was used to process the raw data, throwing out any read that contained adapters or uncalled bases, had a mean Phred below 15, or lacked an exact constant-primer or identifier match. High-quality paired reads were merged using COPE v1.2.5, and each unique nucleotide sequence was defined as a clonotype. MiTCR v1.1 was used to align the clonotypes against IMGT TRBV, TRBD and TRBJ reference segments. The analysis included only V-J combinations with a frequency above 0.0001, which together covered around 99% of the repertoires. A TCS score was defined as the ratio of F50 (clonal expansion) to E x V (chaos), with BLOSUM62-based TCRdist applied between CDR3 peptides within each V-J. Welch's t-statistics and random forest reduced several hundred V-J features to under 15, which were used in a naive Bayes classifier (R e1071). No statistical method was used to fix the sample size in advance, and group allocation was not hidden from the investigators. The paper describes TCR Vbeta CDR3 sequencing of roughly 130 peripheral blood samples, made up of some 42 ophthalmopathy patients, some 80 hyperthyroidism patients and roughly 17 progressor patients.

The source of this sequence is a woman between 25 and 40 years old with Graves disease. Donor details come from another sample of the same person, matched by shared clones. The chain employs TRBV27 and TRBJ2-1; 15 middle bases align to TRBD2. The source material was peripheral blood mononuclear cells (PBMCs), sampled at new diagnosis, from a patient treated with antithyroid drugs. The CDR3 reads CASTQWTSGRAGNEQFF. In nucleotide form, the sequence is TGTGCCAGCACCCAGTGGACTAGCGGGAGGGCAGGCAATGAGCAGTTCTTC.